This T cell receptor (beta chain) comes out of a study of blood T cell repertoires in COVID-19 (dated by TCRdb to between 2020 and 2021). For the study in its entirety: Samples covering the acute and convalescent phases of COVID-19 were provided by collaborators in the United States, Italy and Spain. The material from the prospective study consisted of cDNA or gDNA derived from T cells, B-cell-depleted T cells, or PBMCs. The dataset comprised deeply sampled blood TCRbeta repertoires from subjects exposed to, actively infected with, or recovered from COVID-19. A freely available public database, intended as a resource for researchers studying the immune response to SARS-CoV-2, is where the repertoires were released. Samples came from the ongoing ImmuneRACE study (first 160 participants) plus 1,254 subjects from 6 global collaborators. The sample metadata nearly always contained a de-identified subject ID, COVID-19 status, age in years and sex. Where available, HLA class I and class II types were taken from metadata supplied by the sample provider and were not determined by assay-based typing. General study outcomes and caveats: How much clinical and demographic metadata was included differed by source and by participant, and the metadata was provided uncurated.

TCRbeta CDR3 regions were amplified from genomic DNA by means of the immunoSEQ Assay, a bias-controlled multiplex PCR. The study's processing was this. Nucleated cell counts per sample were estimated from amplification of reference gene primers within the assay. Sequence reads were collapsed and filtered to measure the absolute abundance of every unique TCRbeta CDR3 rearrangement. Productive Simpson clonality was computed per sample as the square root of Simpson's diversity index over productive rearrangements. What TCRdb holds here is the immuneACCESS table cut down to in-frame rearrangements. Part of the clones is not present; checked against another copy, under half of the missing clones reflect an unresolved V gene, and the others are unexplained. V and J calls and clone size are those listed in that table; D and trimming were worked out from the DNA. This sample comprises approximately 280,000 clones, about 88% of them detected only once. Almost 1.5% of the sample lies in the top ten.

This clone showed up just once. Its antigen has not been determined. Base qualities are missing; no much larger clone stands one base away. One collaborating source in Seattle enrolled patients while the patients were actively infected and followed the patients over time throughout the course of disease. Whole blood was collected in K2EDTA tubes by collaborating institutions according to the institutions' own protocols. For TCRbeta analysis, collaborator samples were shipped as frozen whole blood, as isolated PBMCs, or as DNA extracted from either sample type. The TCR sequence derives from a human donor with COVID-19, enrolled during active disease. The donor label of this sample is uncertain. Material: peripheral blood.

The DNA sequence is TGTGCCAGCAGTTACTCGAGAAGCGCGAACATTCAGTACTTC. The encoded protein is CASSYSRSANIQYF. The chain is assembled from TRBV6-5 and TRBJ2-4, with the D gene uncertain. Reading from cysteine to phenylalanine, the CDR3 counts 14 amino acids. The only DNA kept is the CDR3, 42 bases in frame from the first base. CDR1 is given as MNHEY and CDR2 as SVGAGI, both from the germline V gene. V drops 0 bases and J drops 7 bases, leaving 10 bases in between.